The 12 T cell receptor beta chains presented below share a single source sample, sequenced in a study of cytomegalovirus exposure and HLA in healthy donors. The primer mix had 60 Vbeta and 13 Jbeta primers. TCRdb's copy holds only in-frame clones and misses some; the assay was immunoSEQ multiplex PCR. The sample carries 150,000 or so clones, about 84% recorded once. The sequenced sample consisted of PBMCs. The source is a woman aged 40 to 55 in good health and CMV-seropositive.

This chain links TRBV11-3 with TRBJ2-1; TRBD2 matches at 8 bases. Germline values: CDR1 SGHNT, CDR2 YENEEA. Unmatched junction bases numbered 5, after V lost 4 bases and J lost 6 bases. This CDR3 has 14 residues. CDR3 nucleotides: TGTGCCAGCAGCTCCAGGACTAGCAGCAATGAGCAGTTCTTC. Translation gives CASSSRTSSNEQFF.

The rearrangement joins TRBV27 to TRBJ2-2, with a weak D call TRBD1 (5 bases). There are 14 residues in the CDR3. CDR1 is MNHEY and CDR2 is SMNVEV in the germline V gene (reference sequence). The V end lost 5 bases, the J end lost 6 bases, and 13 bases lay between the germline ends. Written as DNA, the CDR3 is TGTGCCAGCAGTCCCCAGGGCATCGCCGGGGAGCTGTTTTTT. Translating it yields CASSPQGIAGELFF.

This clone was recorded a few times. V and J are TRBV29-1 and TRBJ2-6; D gene unclear. Germline CDR1 SQVTM, CDR2 ANQGSEA. This CDR3 is 15 amino acids long. Trimming stripped 0 bases from V and 0 bases from J, with 6 bases between. CDR3 coding DNA: TGCAGCGTTGAAGATCCAGGCTCTGGGGCCAACGTCCTGACTTTC. Its protein product is CSVEDPGSGANVLTF.

The chain employs TRBV27 and TRBJ2-7, with 10 bases matching TRBD1. The CDR3 sequence is 13 residues long. Germline CDR1 reads MNHEY; CDR2 reads SMNVEV (reference sequence). V was clipped by 6 bases and J by 4 bases; unmatched bases: 3. The CDR3 nucleotides are TGTGCCAGCAGCGGACAGGGGGAGTACGAGCAGTACTTC. As protein: CASSGQGEYEQYF.

V gene TRBV6-6 combines with J gene TRBJ1-1; D may be TRBD1 (5 bases). Germline lookup yields CDR1 MNHNY and CDR2 SVGAGI (reference sequence). This CDR3 comprises 15 residues. The V and J ends lost 6 bases and 1 base respectively, with 15 bases between them. The CDR3 bases are TGTGCCAGCAGACCACCCGACAGCCCGAACACTGAAGCTTTCTTT. It specifies CASRPPDSPNTEAFF.

V is TRBV15 and J is TRBJ2-3; D is possibly TRBD1 (5 bases). Germline V lookup: CDR1 LNHNV, CDR2 YYDKDF (reference sequence). This CDR3 region has 16 residues. Trimming removed 0 bases at V and 7 bases at J, with 17 bases between. Here the CDR3 reads CATSRDTGNPAYTQYF. The CDR3 bases are TGTGCCACCAGCAGAGATACAGGAAACCCCGCATATACGCAGTATTTT.

This sequence joins TRBV5-1 and TRBJ1-6; TRBD1 is a possible D gene (6 bases). The CDR3 length is 17 residues. The germline V and J ends were trimmed by 0 bases and 10 bases, with 20 bases remaining between them. The V gene's germline CDR1 is SGHRS and CDR2 YFSETQ. The CDR3 reads CASSLDLWGQGHSPLHF. The CDR3 DNA reads TGCGCCAGCAGCTTGGACCTCTGGGGGCAGGGGCACTCACCCCTCCACTTT.

The chain recombines TRBV6-1 with TRBJ2-7; 10 bases fit TRBD2. CDR3 length: 15 amino acids. With 1 base clipped from V and 3 bases from J, the junction kept 3 bases outside the gene matches. CDR1 and CDR2 from the germline V gene are MNHNS and SASEGT. CDR3 residues: CASSEVGLAVYEQYF. In DNA, the CDR3 is TGTGCCAGCAGTGAAGTAGGACTAGCGGTCTACGAGCAGTACTTC.

This clone was seen a single time. V gene TRBV5-4 combines with J gene TRBJ1-4; 8 bases align to TRBD1. This CDR3 region has 14 residues. With 3 bases clipped from V and 7 bases from J, the junction kept 5 bases outside the gene matches. CDR1 and CDR2 from the germline V gene are SGHNT and YYREEE (reference sequence). CDR3 DNA: TGTGCCAGCAGCTCTCAGGGGGCCAGTGAAAAACTGTTTTTT. This translates into CASSSQGASEKLFF.

The V call is TRBV28, the J call TRBJ1-2; 8 positions agree with TRBD1. V shed 2 bases and J 7 bases; nucleotides not matched to a gene: 0. Germline V gene sequence: CDR1 MDHEN, CDR2 SYDVKM. CDR3 length: 12 amino acids. DNA of the CDR3: TGTGCCAGCAGTTTAACAGGGGGTGGCTACACCTTC. Its protein product is CASSLTGGGYTF.

The V and J genes are TRBV25-1 and TRBJ2-4; maybe TRBD1 (6 bases). V was trimmed by 5 bases and J by 8 bases, leaving 13 bases between them. The CDR3 consists of 13 residues. Germline lookup yields CDR1 MGHDK and CDR2 SYGVNS. CDR3 region: CASSLQGRDIQYF. The CDR3 DNA reads TGTGCCAGCAGTCTACAGGGACGGGACATTCAGTACTTC.

Concerning this clone itself: The sample contains more than one DNA sequence encoding this CDR3. The chain is built from TRBV10-2 and TRBJ2-3; 9 bases fit TRBD1. CDR1 is WSHSY and CDR2 is SAAADI in the germline V gene. The CDR3 length is 17 residues. The ends lost 0 bases at V and 5 bases at J; junction bases unmatched: 9. This CDR3 is CASSESLGQGFLDTQYF. DNA for the CDR3: TGCGCCAGCAGTGAGTCGTTAGGACAGGGGTTTCTAGATACGCAGTATTTT.